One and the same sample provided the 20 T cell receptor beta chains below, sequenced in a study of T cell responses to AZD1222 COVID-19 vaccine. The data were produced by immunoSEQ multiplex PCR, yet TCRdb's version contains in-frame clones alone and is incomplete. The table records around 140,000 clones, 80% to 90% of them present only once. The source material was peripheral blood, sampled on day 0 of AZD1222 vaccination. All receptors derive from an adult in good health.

CDR3 loop: CASSPQGRDEQYF. CDR3 coding DNA: TGTGCCAGCTCACCTCAGGGGAGGGACGAGCAGTACTTC. The chain recombines TRBV18 with TRBJ2-5, with D tentatively TRBD2 (7 bases). Near its end, the DNA agrees better with TRBJ2-7, so the J call may be wrong. The CDR3 totals 13 residues. Germline loops: CDR1 KGHSH, CDR2 LQKENI.

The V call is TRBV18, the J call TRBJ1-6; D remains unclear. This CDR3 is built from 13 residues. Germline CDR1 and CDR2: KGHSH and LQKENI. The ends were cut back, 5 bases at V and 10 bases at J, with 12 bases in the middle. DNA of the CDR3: TGTGCCAGCTCAATGGACGTTGGGTCACCCCTCCACTTT. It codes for CASSMDVGSPLHF.

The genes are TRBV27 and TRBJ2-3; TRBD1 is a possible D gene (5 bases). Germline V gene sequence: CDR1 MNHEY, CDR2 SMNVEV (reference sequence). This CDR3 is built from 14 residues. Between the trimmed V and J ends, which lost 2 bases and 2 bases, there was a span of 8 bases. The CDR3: CASSLARVTDTQYF. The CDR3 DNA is TGTGCCAGCAGTTTAGCCAGGGTCACAGATACGCAGTATTTT.

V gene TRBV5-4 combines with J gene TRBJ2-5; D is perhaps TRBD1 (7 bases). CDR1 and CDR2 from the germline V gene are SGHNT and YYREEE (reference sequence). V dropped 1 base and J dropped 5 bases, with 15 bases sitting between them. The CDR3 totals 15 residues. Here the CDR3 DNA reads TGTGCCAGCAGCTTGAGGCAGGGGGGTGATGAGACCCAGTACTTC. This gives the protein CASSLRQGGDETQYF.

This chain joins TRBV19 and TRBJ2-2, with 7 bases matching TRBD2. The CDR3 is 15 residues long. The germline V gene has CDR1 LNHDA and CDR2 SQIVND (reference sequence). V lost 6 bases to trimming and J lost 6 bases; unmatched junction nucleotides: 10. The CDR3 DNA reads TGTGCCAGTAGGGGGGGGGTTAATCTCCCCGGGGAGCTGTTTTTT. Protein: CASRGGVNLPGELFF.

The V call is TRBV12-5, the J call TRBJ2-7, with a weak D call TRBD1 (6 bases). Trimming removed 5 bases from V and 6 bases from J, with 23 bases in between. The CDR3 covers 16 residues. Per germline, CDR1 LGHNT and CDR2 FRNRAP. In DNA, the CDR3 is TGTGCTAGTGGTACCCTTCAGGGGTTTTGGTTATCCGAGCAGTACTTC. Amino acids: CASGTLQGFWLSEQYF.

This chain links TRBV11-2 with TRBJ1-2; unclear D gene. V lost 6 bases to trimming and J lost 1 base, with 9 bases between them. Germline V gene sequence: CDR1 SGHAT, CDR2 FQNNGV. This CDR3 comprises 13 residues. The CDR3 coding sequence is TGTGCCAGCAGTCTTCATGTTAACTATGGCTACACCTTC. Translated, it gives CASSLHVNYGYTF.

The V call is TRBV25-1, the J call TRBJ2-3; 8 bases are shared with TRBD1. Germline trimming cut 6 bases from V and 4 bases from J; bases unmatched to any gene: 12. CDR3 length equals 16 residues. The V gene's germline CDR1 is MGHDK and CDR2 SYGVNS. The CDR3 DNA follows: TGTGCCAGCAGCCTATATCAGACAGGGGTTGCAGATACGCAGTATTTT. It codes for CASSLYQTGVADTQYF.

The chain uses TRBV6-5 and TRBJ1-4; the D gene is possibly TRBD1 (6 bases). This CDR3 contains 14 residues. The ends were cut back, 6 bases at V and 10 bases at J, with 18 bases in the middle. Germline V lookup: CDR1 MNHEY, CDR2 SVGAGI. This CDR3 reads CASSSTTGLGKLFF. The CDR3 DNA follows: TGTGCCAGCAGCTCTACAACAGGGTTAGGAAAACTGTTTTTT.

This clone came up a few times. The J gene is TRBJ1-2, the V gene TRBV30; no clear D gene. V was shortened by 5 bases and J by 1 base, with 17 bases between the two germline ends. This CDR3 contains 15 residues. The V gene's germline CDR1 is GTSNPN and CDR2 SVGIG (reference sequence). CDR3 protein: CAWGRGPSLNYGYTF. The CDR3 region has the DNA TGTGCCTGGGGCCGAGGGCCCTCACTTAACTATGGCTACACCTTC. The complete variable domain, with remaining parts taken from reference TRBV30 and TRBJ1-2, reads SQTIHQWPATLVQPVGSPLSLECTVEGTSNPNLYWYRQAAGRGLQLLFYSVGIGQISSEVPQNLSASRPQDRQFILSSKKLLLSDSGFYLCAWGRGPSLNYGYTFGSGTRLTVV.

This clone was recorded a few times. CDR3 nucleotide sequence: TGTGCCAGCAGCCCCCAGGGAGCTCTACAAGAGACCCAGTACTTC. This sequence encodes CASSPQGALQETQYF. The chain recombines TRBV3-1 (or the pseudogene TRBV3-2) with TRBJ2-5; tentatively, D is TRBD1 or TRBD2 (5 bases each). This CDR3 is built from 15 residues. The germline CDR1 and CDR2 sequences are LGHDT and YNNKEL (reference sequence). Trimming pared 4 bases from V and 2 bases from J, leaving 14 bases between.

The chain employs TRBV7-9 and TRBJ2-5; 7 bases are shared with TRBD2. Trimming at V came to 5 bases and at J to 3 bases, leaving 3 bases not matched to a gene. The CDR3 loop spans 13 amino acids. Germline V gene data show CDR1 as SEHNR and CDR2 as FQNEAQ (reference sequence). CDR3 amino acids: CASSSGIEETQYF. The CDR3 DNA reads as TGTGCCAGCAGCAGCGGGATTGAAGAGACCCAGTACTTC.

CDR3 bases: TGTGCCAGCAGTTCTAGCGGGGGGACCAATGAGCAGTTCTTC. Translating gives CASSSSGGTNEQFF. The chain joins TRBV28 to TRBJ2-1, with 11 bases aligning to TRBD2. The CDR3 covers 14 residues. From germline, CDR1 is MDHEN and CDR2 SYDVKM. Trimming at V came to 4 bases and at J to 6 bases, leaving 2 bases not matched to a gene.

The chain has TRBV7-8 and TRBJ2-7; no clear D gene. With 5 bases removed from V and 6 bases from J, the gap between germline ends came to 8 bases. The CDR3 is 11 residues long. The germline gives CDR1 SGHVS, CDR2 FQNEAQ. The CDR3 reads CASSPSLEQYF. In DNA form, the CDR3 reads TGTGCCAGCAGCCCGTCCCTCGAGCAGTACTTC. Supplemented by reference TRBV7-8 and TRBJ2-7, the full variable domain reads GAGVSQSPRYKVAKRGQDVALRCDPISGHVSLFWYQQALGQGPEFLTYFQNEAQLDKSGLPSDRFFAERPEGSVSTLKIQRTQQEDSAVYLCASSPSLEQYFGPGTRLTVT.

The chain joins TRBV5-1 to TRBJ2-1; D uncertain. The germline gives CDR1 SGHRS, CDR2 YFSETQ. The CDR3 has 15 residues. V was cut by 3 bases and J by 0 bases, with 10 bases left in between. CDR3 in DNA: TGCGCCAGCAGCTCCGACGGAGACTCCTACAATGAGCAGTTCTTC. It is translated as CASSSDGDSYNEQFF.

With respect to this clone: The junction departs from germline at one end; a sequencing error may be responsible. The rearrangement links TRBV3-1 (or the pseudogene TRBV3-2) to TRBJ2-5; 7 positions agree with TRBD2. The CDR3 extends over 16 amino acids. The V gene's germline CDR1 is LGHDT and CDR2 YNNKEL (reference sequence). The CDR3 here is CASSQRSSGDQETQYF. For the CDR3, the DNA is TGTGCCAGCAGCCAACGGTCCAGCGGGGACCAGGAGACCCAGTACTTC.

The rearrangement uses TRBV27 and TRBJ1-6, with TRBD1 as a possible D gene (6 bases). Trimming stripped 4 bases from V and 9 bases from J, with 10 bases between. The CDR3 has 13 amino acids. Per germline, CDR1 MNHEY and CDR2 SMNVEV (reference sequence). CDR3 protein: CASSYRTVSPLHF. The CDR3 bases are TGTGCCAGCAGTTATAGGACAGTTTCACCCCTCCACTTT.

CDR3 DNA: TGCAGCGGCAGGTTTCTTAGCACAGATACGCAGTATTTT. It specifies CSGRFLSTDTQYF. The rearrangement links TRBV29-1 to TRBJ2-3; D not certain. Deletions cut 7 bases from V and 0 bases from J, with 11 bases between. This CDR3 region has 13 residues. Germline-derived CDR1 and CDR2 are SQVTM and ANQGSEA.

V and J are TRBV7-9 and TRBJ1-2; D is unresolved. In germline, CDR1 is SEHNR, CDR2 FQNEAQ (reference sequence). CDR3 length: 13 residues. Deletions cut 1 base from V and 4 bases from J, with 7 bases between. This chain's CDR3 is CASSLEDGYGYTF. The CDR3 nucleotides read TGTGCCAGCAGCTTAGAGGATGGCTATGGCTACACCTTC. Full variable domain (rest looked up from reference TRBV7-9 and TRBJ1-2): DTGVSQNPRHKITKRGQNVTFRCDPISEHNRLYWYRQTLGQGPEFLTYFQNEAQLEKSRLLSDRFSAERPKGSFSTLEIQRTEQGDSAMYLCASSLEDGYGYTFGSGTRLTVV.

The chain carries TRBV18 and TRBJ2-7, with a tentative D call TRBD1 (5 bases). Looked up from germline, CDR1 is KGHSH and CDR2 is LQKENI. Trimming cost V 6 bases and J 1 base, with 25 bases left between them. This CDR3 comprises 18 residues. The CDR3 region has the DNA TGTGCCAGCTCGCCGACCCTAGTAAGTCAGGGAATTTCCTACGAGCAGTACTTC. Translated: CASSPTLVSQGISYEQYF.